The subject of this entry is one T cell receptor beta chain. Its binding antigen is unknown. It has no much larger one-base neighbor in the sample; base qualities were not kept. Using the deep immunoSEQ assay, multiplex PCR amplified TCR CDR3 regions from genomic DNA. Genomic DNA extracted from each cell subset was distributed evenly over all wells of several immunoSEQ 96-well plates, and each plate served as one replicate. For sorted subsets, 200 to 250 ng genomic DNA, equal to 30,000 to 35,000 T cell genomes, was loaded into each replicate PCR. Purified libraries were measured with a Qubit 3.0 fluorometer, size-checked on a Bioanalyzer 2100, and measured again with the KAPA Library Quantification kit. Each immunoSEQ 96-well plate was sequenced on its own single-read 150-cycle Illumina NextSeq 550 flow cell. Under the source paper's analysis protocol: The immunoSEQ output contained only junctional sequences without quality scores, so filtering could not match that applied to full-length reads. To assign V/J genes and CDR3, sequences were annotated using PyIR, a Python wrapper for IgBLAST v1.9, with IMGT germline references. Reads were removed for weak V/J assignments (E-value above 1e-6), missing CDR3, stop codons, out-of-frame junctions, or ambiguous translated residues. V3J clonotypes were defined by identical inferred V gene, J gene, and CDR3 amino acid sequence. Percentage overlap between repertoires was computed as shared unique clonotypes divided by the size of the smaller repertoire. Three approaches were used to assess repertoire richness: RTK rarefaction, the Chao1 estimator, and Recon v2.1 estimates of unobserved clonotypes. For all TCRbeta clonotypes obtained by the gDNA method from a few donors, generation probabilities were computed with OLGA. In its TCRdb copy, this immuneACCESS table keeps in-frame sequences only and misses some clones. Where compared with another copy, unresolved V genes explain less than half of these, and the others have no known cause. Clone size and V and J calls were adopted from that table, with D and trimming inferred from the DNA. The sample table shows a few hundred thousand clones, and around nine tenths are seen once. Clones ranked in the top ten supply about 16% of the sample.

This specimen comes from a study of shared clonotypes between healthy human individuals (TCRdb year 2020). General notes on the study: A few men and a couple of women, aged 18 to 49 years, made up the cohort. For each donor, CD4 naive and CD4 memory were each given three plates, CD8 naive was given two plates, and CD8 memory was given one plate. The study deeply sequenced blood TCR repertoires of about 5 healthy adults to estimate repertoire size and the extent of clonotype sharing between individuals. Different laboratories and diverse techniques were used to prepare libraries and sequence TCR repertoires, to increase sequencing depth and limit assay-specific biases. Between about 0.8 and 9.5 billion PBMCs per donor were obtained by leukapheresis.

The donors were healthy, HIV-negative adults who had no recently reported acute infections or vaccinations. Every donor was a Caucasian adult residing in Nashville, Tennessee, USA. CD8 memory samples combined magnetically selected CD45RO+ cells with CCR7-negative CD45RA+ effector memory (TemRA) cells. Blood was collected by leukapheresis, and PBMCs were isolated by Ficoll-Histopaque density gradient centrifugation and then cryopreserved in liquid nitrogen vapor phase. Analytical flow cytometry was used to check the purity and quantity of every magnetically sorted T cell population. Genomic DNA was isolated from every sorted fraction and measured by UV absorbance on a Nanodrop 2000c. The CDR3 numbers 13 residues from cysteine through phenylalanine. Only the CDR3 part of the read is kept: 39 bases, read in frame from the first base. Trimming takes 4 bases from V and 7 bases from J, and the germline ends sit 13 bases apart. CDR1 is given as SGHKS and CDR2 as YYEKEE, both from the germline V gene (reference sequence).

What the work shows at the level of the full study, not this receptor alone: Higher generation probabilities were observed for clonotypes shared by all four sorted-subset donors than for non-shared clonotypes. Only blood was sampled, and tissue TCR repertoires likely differ from those in blood. Naive subsets generally had larger estimated clonotype richness than memory subsets. Pairwise subsampling indicated that sequencing depth was expected to affect the degree of clonotype sharing among donors. Sharing across several donors was observed for roughly 5.4% of naive CD4, 3.5% of naive CD8, 2% to 2.5% of memory CD4, and about 0.4% of memory CD8 clonotypes. Even with the large sequencing depth, rarefaction of the sorted-subset datasets indicated that sequencing was incomplete. Because the study included a small number of donors, the genetic and exposure-history diversity represented was limited.

The chain uses TRBV5-5 and TRBJ2-3, with the D gene call left open. Sequenced material: memory CD8+ T cells sorted from blood. The label giving this sample's cell subset or site can be read as: CD45RO+ cells pooled with CCR7-negative TemRA cells. The TCR was taken from a man between 18 and 29 years old in good health. CDR3 protein: CASSTPSGNTQYF. The nucleotide sequence reads as follows: TGTGCCAGCAGCACCCCGTCTGGGAATACGCAGTATTTT.